The clone carrying this T cell receptor beta chain was detected only once. Its antigen remains unknown. Germline V gene lookup returns CDR1 ENHRY and CDR2 SYGVKD. The CDR3 extends over 13 amino acids. The sample belongs to a study of identical twins. Study-wide findings and caveats: Cross-sectional statistics, not tracking of the same donors, supported the conclusions. Models, which agreed with sharing between unrelated individuals, nonetheless underestimated the out-of-frame TCR alpha sharing seen in monozygotic twins.

A universal primer site was added by template switching, and unique molecular identifiers were carried by the cDNA. TCRdb re-analysed the 5' RACE reads in MiXCR, keeping a single row per CDR3 protein. The table shows 1.5 million to 2 million distinct CDR3 sequences, with 32% occurring only once. The material sequenced was cord blood. The chain recombines TRBV10-3 with TRBJ2-1, with 7 bases that match TRBD1. TRBJ2-7 explains the end of the DNA better; the J call may be wrong. This clonotype originated in a newborn girl in good health. This CDR3 is CAIKQGSNNEQYF. CDR3 in DNA: TGTGCCATCAAACAGGGGTCTAACAATGAGCAGTACTTC.